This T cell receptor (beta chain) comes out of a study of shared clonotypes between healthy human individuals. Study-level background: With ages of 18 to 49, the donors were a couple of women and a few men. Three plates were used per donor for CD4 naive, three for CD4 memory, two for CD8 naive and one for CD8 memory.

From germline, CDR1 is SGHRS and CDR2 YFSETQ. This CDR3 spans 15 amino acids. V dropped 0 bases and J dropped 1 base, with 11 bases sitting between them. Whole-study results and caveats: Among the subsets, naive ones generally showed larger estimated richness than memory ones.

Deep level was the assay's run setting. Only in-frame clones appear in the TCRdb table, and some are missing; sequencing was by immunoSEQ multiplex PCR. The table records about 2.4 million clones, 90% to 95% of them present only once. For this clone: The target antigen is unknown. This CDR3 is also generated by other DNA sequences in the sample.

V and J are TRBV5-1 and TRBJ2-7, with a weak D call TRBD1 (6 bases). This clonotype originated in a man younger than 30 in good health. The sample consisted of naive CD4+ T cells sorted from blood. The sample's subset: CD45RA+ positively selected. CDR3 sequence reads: CASSLGTGWSYEQYF. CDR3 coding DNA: TGCGCCAGCAGCTTGGGTACAGGGTGGTCCTACGAGCAGTACTTC.